Given below is one T cell receptor (beta chain) in context. As processed by the authors: Amplified reference gene primers provided the basis for estimating nucleated cell counts. TCRdb keeps only in-frame clones here, not all; method: immunoSEQ multiplex PCR. The D gene and trimming were derived from the DNA, and the V and J assignments and clone size from that table. The sample consists of 55,000 to 65,000 clones, around 89% of them appearing once. These data belong to a study of blood T cell repertoires in COVID-19. This CDR3 region has 15 residues. Germline V lookup: CDR1 SGHTA, CDR2 FQGNSA. V gave up 5 bases and J gave up 2 bases, with 16 bases separating them.

This clonotype was obtained from a woman aged 55-75 years with active COVID-19. Sequencing was done on a sample of peripheral blood. V usage is TRBV7-2 and J usage is TRBJ2-7; a weak D match, TRBD1 (5 bases). The CDR3 spells CASSPRAGAPYEQYF. CDR3 coding DNA: TGTGCCAGCAGCCCAAGGGCTGGGGCACCCTACGAGCAGTACTTC.